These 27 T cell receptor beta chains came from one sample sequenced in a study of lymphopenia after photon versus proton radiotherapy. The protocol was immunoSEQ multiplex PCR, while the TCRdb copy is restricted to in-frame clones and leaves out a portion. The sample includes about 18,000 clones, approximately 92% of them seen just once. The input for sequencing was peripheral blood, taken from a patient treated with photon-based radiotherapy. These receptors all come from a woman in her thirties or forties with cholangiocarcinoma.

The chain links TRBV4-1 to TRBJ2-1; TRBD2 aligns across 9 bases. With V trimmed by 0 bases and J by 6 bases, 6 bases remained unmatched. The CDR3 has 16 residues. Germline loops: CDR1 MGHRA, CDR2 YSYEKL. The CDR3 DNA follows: TGCGCCAGCAGCCAAGATCAAGCGGGAGGTTTCAATGAGCAGTTCTTC. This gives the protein CASSQDQAGGFNEQFF.

CDR3 protein: CASSDRDNEQFF. CDR3 bases: TGTGCCAGCAGTGATCGAGACAATGAGCAGTTCTTC. The chain carries TRBV25-1 and TRBJ2-1; D gene ambiguous. Trimming removed 3 bases at V and 5 bases at J, with 5 bases between. CDR1 MGHDK and CDR2 SYGVNS come from the germline V gene. This CDR3 is built from 12 residues.

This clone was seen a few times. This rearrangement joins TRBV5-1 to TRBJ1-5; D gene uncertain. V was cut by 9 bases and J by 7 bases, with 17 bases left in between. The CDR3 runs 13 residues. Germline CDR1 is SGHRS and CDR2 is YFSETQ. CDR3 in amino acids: CAIYTRVAQPQHF. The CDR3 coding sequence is TGCGCCATCTATACTAGGGTGGCCCAGCCCCAGCATTTT.

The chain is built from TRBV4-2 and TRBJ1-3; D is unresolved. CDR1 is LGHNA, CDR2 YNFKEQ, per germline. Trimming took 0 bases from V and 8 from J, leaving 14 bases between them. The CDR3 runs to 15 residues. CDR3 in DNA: TGTGCCAGCAGCCAAGATGTCCCGGCTCGGCACACCATATATTTT. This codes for CASSQDVPARHTIYF.

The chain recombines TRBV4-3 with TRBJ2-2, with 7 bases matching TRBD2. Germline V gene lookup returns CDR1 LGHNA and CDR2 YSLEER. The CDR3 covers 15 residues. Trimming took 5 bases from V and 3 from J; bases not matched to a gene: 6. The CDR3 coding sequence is TGCGCCAGCAGCTCAGGTGGGAGGGACACCGGGGAGCTGTTTTTT. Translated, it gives CASSSGGRDTGELFF.

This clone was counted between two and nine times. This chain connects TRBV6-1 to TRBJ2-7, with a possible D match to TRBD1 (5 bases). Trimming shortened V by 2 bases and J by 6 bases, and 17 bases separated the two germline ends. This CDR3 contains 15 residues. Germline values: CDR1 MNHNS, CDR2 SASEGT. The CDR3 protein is CASSEFAALRGEQYF. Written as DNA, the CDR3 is TGTGCCAGCAGTGAATTCGCTGCGCTAAGGGGCGAGCAGTACTTC.

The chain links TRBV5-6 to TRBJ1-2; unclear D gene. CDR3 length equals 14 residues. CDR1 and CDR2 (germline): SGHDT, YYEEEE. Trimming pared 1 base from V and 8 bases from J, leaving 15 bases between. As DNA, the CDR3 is TGTGCCAGCAGCTTGAACGCTGATATAAGCGGCTACACCTTC. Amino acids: CASSLNADISGYTF.

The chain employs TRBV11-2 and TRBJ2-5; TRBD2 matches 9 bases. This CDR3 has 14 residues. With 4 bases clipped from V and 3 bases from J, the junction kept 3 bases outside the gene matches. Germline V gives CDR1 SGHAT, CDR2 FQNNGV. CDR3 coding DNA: TGTGCCAGCAGCTCGGTAGCGGGGGAAGAGACCCAGTACTTC. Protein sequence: CASSSVAGEETQYF.

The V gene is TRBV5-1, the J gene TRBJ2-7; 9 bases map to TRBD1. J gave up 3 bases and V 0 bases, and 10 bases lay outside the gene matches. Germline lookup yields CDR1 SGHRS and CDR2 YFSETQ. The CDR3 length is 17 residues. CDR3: CASSLVGDRVFNYEQYF. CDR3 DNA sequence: TGCGCCAGCAGCTTGGTAGGGGACAGGGTATTCAACTACGAGCAGTACTTC. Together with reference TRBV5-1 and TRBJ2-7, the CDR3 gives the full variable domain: KAGVTQTPRYLIKTRGQQVTLSCSPISGHRSVSWYQQTPGQGLQFLFEYFSETQRNKGNFPGRFSGRQFSNSRSEMNVSTLELGDSALYLCASSLVGDRVFNYEQYFGPGTRLTVT.

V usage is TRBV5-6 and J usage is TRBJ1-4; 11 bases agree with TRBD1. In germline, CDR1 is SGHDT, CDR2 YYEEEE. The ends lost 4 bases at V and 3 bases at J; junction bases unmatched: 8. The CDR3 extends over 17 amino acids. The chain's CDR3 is CASSLMDRGPANEKLFF. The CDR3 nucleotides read TGTGCCAGCAGCCTAATGGACAGGGGGCCGGCTAATGAAAAACTGTTTTTT.

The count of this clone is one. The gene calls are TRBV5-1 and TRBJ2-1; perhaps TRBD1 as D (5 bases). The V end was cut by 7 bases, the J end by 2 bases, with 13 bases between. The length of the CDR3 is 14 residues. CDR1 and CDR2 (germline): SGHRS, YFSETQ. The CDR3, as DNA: TGCGCCAGCCAGCTTCAGGGCCCCTACAATGAGCAGTTCTTC. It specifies CASQLQGPYNEQFF.

In nucleotides, the CDR3 is TGTGCCAGCAGCTTAGGAAATGAGGGGTTAACTCGGGGAAACACCATATATTTT. Translation: CASSLGNEGLTRGNTIYF. The chain couples TRBV7-3 to TRBJ1-3, with D possibly being TRBD1 (5 bases). V shed 2 bases and J shed 4 bases, with 21 bases lying between them. The CDR3 spans 18 residues. Germline V gene data show CDR1 as SGHTA and CDR2 as FQGTGA.

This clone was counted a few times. The CDR3 DNA follows: TGTGCCAGCAGTGGCACAGGGGGTGGTAGCAATCAGCCCCAGCATTTT. Translation: CASSGTGGGSNQPQHF. The gene calls are TRBV6-1 and TRBJ1-5; 8 positions match TRBD1. This CDR3 comprises 16 residues. Unmatched junction bases numbered 5, after V lost 4 bases and J lost 0 bases. Germline CDR1 MNHNS, CDR2 SASEGT.

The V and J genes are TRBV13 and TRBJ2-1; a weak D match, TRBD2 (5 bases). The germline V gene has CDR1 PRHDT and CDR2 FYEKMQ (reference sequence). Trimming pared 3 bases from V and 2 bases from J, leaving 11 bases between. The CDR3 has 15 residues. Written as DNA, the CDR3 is TGTGCCAGCAGCTTCGGTGAGGGCACCTACAATGAGCAGTTCTTC. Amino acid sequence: CASSFGEGTYNEQFF.

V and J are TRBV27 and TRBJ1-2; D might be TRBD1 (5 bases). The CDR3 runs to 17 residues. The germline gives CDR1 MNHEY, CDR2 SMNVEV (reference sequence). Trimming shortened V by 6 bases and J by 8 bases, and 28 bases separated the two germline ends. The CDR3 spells CASSPPGRDLGVVGYTF. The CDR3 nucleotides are TGTGCCAGCAGCCCCCCCGGCAGGGACCTGGGTGTTGTCGGCTACACCTTC.

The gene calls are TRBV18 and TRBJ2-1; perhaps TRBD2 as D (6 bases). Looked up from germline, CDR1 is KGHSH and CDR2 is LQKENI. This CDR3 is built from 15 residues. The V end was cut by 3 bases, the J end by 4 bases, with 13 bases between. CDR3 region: CASSPNGGTYNEQFF. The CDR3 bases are TGTGCCAGCTCACCGAACGGGGGAACATACAATGAGCAGTTCTTC.

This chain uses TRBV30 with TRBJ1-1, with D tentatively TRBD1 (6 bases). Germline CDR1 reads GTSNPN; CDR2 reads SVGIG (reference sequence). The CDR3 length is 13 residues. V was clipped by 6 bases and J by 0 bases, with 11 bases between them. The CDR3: CACRQAMNTEAFF. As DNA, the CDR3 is TGTGCCTGTCGACAGGCAATGAACACTGAAGCTTTCTTT.

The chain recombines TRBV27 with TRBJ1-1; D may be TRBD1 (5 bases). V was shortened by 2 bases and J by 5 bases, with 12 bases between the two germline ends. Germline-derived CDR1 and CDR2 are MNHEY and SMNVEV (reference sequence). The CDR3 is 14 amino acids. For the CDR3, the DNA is TGTGCCAGCAGTTTACAGGCAGGGTGGACTGAAGCTTTCTTT. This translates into CASSLQAGWTEAFF.

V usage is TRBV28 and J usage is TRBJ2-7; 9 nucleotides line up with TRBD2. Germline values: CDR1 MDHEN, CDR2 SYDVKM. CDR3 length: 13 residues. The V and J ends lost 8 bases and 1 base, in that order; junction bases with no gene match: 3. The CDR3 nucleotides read TGTGCCAGCCGGACTAGCGCGTCCTACGAGCAGTACTTC. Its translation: CASRTSASYEQYF.

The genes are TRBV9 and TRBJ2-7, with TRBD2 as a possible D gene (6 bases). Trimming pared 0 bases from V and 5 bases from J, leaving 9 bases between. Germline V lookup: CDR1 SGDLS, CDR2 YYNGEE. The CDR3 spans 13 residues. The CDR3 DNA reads TGTGCCAGCAGCGTAGATTGGGGGGACGAGCAGTACTTC. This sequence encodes CASSVDWGDEQYF.

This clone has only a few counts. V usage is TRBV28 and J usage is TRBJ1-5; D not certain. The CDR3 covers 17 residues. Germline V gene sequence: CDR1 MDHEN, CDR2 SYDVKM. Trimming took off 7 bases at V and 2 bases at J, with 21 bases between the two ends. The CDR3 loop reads CASTPGRLGYGNQPQHF. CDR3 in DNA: TGTGCCAGCACCCCAGGCAGGTTGGGGTACGGCAATCAGCCCCAGCATTTT. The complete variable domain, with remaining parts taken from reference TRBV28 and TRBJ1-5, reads DVKVTQSSRYLVKRTGEKVFLECVQDMDHENMFWYRQDPGLGLRLIYFSYDVKMKEKGDIPEGYSVSREKKERFSLILESASTNQTSMYLCASTPGRLGYGNQPQHFGDGTRLSIL.

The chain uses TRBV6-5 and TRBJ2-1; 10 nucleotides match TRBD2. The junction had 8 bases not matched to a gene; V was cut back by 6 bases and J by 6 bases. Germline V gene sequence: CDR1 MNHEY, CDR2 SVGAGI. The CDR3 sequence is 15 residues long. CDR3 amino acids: CASSGGLAGANEQFF. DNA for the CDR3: TGTGCCAGCAGCGGTGGGCTAGCGGGAGCCAATGAGCAGTTCTTC.

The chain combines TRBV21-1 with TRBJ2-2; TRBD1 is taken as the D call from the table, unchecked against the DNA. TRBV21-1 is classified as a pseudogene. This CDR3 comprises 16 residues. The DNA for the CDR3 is TGTGCCAGCAGCAAGGGGACATTTGCCAACACCGGGGAGCTGTTTTTT. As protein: CASSKGTFANTGELFF.

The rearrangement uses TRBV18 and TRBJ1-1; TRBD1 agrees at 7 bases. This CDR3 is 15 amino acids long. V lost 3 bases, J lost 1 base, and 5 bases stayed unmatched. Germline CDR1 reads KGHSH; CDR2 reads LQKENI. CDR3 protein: CASSPGQIKNTEAFF. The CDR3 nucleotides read TGTGCCAGCTCACCGGGACAGATTAAGAACACTGAAGCTTTCTTT.

In DNA, the CDR3 is TGCGCCAGCACCAAAGAAGGGGGGGCCGATCAGCCCCAGCATTTT. It yields the protein CASTKEGGADQPQHF. The chain links TRBV4-1 to TRBJ1-5; D might be TRBD1 (6 bases). V dropped 7 bases and J dropped 5 bases, with 18 bases sitting between them. The CDR3 length is 15 residues. Germline CDR1 is MGHRA and CDR2 is YSYEKL.

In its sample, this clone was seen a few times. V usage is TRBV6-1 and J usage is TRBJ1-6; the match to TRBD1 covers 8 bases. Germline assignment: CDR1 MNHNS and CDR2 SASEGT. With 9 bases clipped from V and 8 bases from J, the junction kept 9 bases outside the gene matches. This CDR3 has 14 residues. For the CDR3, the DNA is TGTGCCAGTTCCCAGGGGGCGAGGGATTCACCCCTCCACTTT. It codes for CASSQGARDSPLHF.

The CDR3 loop reads CSVDPYRDRVYNEQFF. CDR3 DNA: TGCAGCGTTGACCCATACCGGGACAGGGTTTACAATGAGCAGTTCTTC. V is TRBV29-1 and J is TRBJ2-1; TRBD1 matches 9 bases. V shed 3 bases, J shed 4 bases, and the junction held 10 bases outside the gene matches. The CDR3 is made up of 16 amino acids. From germline, CDR1 is SQVTM and CDR2 ANQGSEA.